A selection of T cell receptor beta chains follows, all from one sample in a study of CD8+ T cells in alopecia areata. Sequencing was performed with immunoSEQ multiplex PCR; in TCRdb, only in-frame clones are kept and a portion is missing. This repertoire shows some 150,000 clones, roughly 52% found once; its top ten account for 15%. Source: CD8+ T cells sorted from blood, taken at week 4, from a patient treated with tofacitinib. These receptors originate from a human donor with alopecia areata. CDR3s include the opening cysteine and the closing phenylalanine or tryptophan. Each record gives: CDR3 length, J gene, clone size, V gene, D gene, CDR3 protein, CDR3 DNA. A D gene is named only where the DNA matches it firmly. Size values are once, few and many counts, or a class for expanded clones, and some rows have none.

cdr3_length: 15
j_call: TRBJ1-5
clone_size: .
v_call: TRBV7-2
d_call: .
cdr3_aa: CASSLGEGYNQPQHF
cdr3_nt: TGTGCCAGCAGCTTGGGGGAGGGTTACAATCAGCCCCAGCATTTT

cdr3_length: 15
j_call: TRBJ1-1
clone_size: once
v_call: TRBV27
d_call: .
cdr3_aa: CASSLSGALNTEAFF
cdr3_nt: TGTGCCAGCAGTTTAAGTGGGGCGCTGAACACTGAAGCTTTCTTT

cdr3_length: 14
j_call: TRBJ2-3
clone_size: few
v_call: TRBV10-3
d_call: TRBD1
cdr3_aa: CAISDRGLQDTQYF
cdr3_nt: TGTGCCATCAGTGACAGGGGGCTTCAAGATACGCAGTATTTT

cdr3_length: 15
j_call: TRBJ2-7
clone_size: once
v_call: TRBV6-6
d_call: TRBD1
cdr3_aa: CASSSLDRGAYEQYF
cdr3_nt: TGTGCCAGCAGTTCACTTGACAGGGGGGCCTACGAGCAGTACTTC

cdr3_length: 18
j_call: TRBJ2-7
clone_size: few
v_call: TRBV29-1
d_call: .
cdr3_aa: CSVGGVDSYTGKPYEQYF
cdr3_nt: TGCAGCGTTGGGGGCGTGGACAGTTACACCGGGAAGCCCTACGAGCAGTACTTC

cdr3_length: 11
j_call: TRBJ1-2
clone_size: many
v_call: TRBV5-8
d_call: .
cdr3_aa: CASNIIYGYTF
cdr3_nt: TGTGCCAGCAATATTATCTATGGCTACACCTTC

cdr3_length: 13
j_call: TRBJ2-4
clone_size: .
v_call: TRBV4-3
d_call: .
cdr3_aa: CASSQDMRNIQYF
cdr3_nt: TGCGCCAGCAGCCAAGATATGAGGAACATTCAGTACTTC

cdr3_length: 14
j_call: TRBJ1-5
clone_size: .
v_call: TRBV25-1
d_call: .
cdr3_aa: CASSAVEGGQPQHF
cdr3_nt: TGTGCCAGCAGTGCCGTGGAGGGAGGTCAGCCCCAGCATTTT

cdr3_length: 15
j_call: TRBJ2-7
clone_size: few
v_call: TRBV27
d_call: TRBD1
cdr3_aa: CASSFSDRGLYEQYF
cdr3_nt: TGTGCCAGCAGTTTCTCGGACAGGGGACTCTACGAGCAGTACTTC

cdr3_length: 15
j_call: TRBJ2-3
clone_size: few
v_call: TRBV29-1
d_call: .
cdr3_aa: CSSAGRADVTDTQYF
cdr3_nt: TGCAGCTCCGCGGGCAGGGCAGATGTCACAGATACGCAGTATTTT

cdr3_length: 14
j_call: TRBJ2-7
clone_size: .
v_call: TRBV7-7
d_call: .
cdr3_aa: CASSSWTGGGEQYF
cdr3_nt: TGTGCTAGCAGCTCCTGGACGGGGGGCGGTGAGCAGTACTTC

cdr3_length: 16
j_call: TRBJ2-4
clone_size: .
v_call: TRBV15
d_call: TRBD1
cdr3_aa: CATSRPPGQKKNIQYF
cdr3_nt: TGTGCCACCAGCAGGCCACCGGGACAGAAAAAAAACATTCAGTACTTC

cdr3_length: 13
j_call: TRBJ1-6
clone_size: .
v_call: TRBV14
d_call: .
cdr3_aa: CASSQDFVSPLHF
cdr3_nt: TGTGCCAGCAGCCAAGATTTCGTTTCACCCCTCCACTTT

cdr3_length: 15
j_call: TRBJ1-2
clone_size: .
v_call: TRBV7-2
d_call: .
cdr3_aa: CASSLVGRGSYGYTF
cdr3_nt: TGTGCCAGCAGCTTAGTGGGTAGAGGGAGCTATGGCTACACCTTC

cdr3_length: 13
j_call: TRBJ2-7
clone_size: .
v_call: TRBV6-5
d_call: .
cdr3_aa: CASSYGLDDEQYF
cdr3_nt: TGTGCCAGCAGTTATGGCTTGGACGACGAGCAGTACTTC

cdr3_length: 13
j_call: TRBJ2-1
clone_size: .
v_call: TRBV13
d_call: TRBD1
cdr3_aa: CASSLDRTGEQFF
cdr3_nt: TGTGCCAGCAGCTTAGATCGGACAGGAGAGCAGTTCTTC

cdr3_length: 17
j_call: TRBJ2-2
clone_size: .
v_call: TRBV5-4
d_call: .
cdr3_aa: CASSLVRQGVNTGELFF
cdr3_nt: TGTGCCAGCAGCTTGGTGCGGCAGGGCGTGAACACCGGGGAGCTGTTTTTT

cdr3_length: 14
j_call: TRBJ2-7
clone_size: .
v_call: TRBV11-1
d_call: TRBD2
cdr3_aa: CASSLSGGAYEQYF
cdr3_nt: TGTGCCAGCAGCTTATCCGGGGGGGCCTACGAGCAGTACTTC

cdr3_length: 12
j_call: TRBJ1-2
clone_size: once
v_call: TRBV5-4
d_call: .
cdr3_aa: CASSFAAGGYTF
cdr3_nt: TGTGCCAGCAGCTTTGCCGCGGGTGGCTACACCTTC

cdr3_length: 14
j_call: TRBJ2-3
clone_size: .
v_call: TRBV30
d_call: .
cdr3_aa: CAWSVGGDTDTQYF
cdr3_nt: TGTGCCTGGAGTGTAGGCGGGGACACAGATACGCAGTATTTT

cdr3_length: 16
j_call: TRBJ1-2
clone_size: .
v_call: TRBV7-9
d_call: .
cdr3_aa: CASSLGYEPTRYGYTF
cdr3_nt: TGTGCCAGCAGCTTAGGCTACGAGCCGACCCGTTATGGCTACACCTTC

cdr3_length: 13
j_call: TRBJ1-1
clone_size: .
v_call: TRBV6-5
d_call: .
cdr3_aa: CASRSASATEAFF
cdr3_nt: TGTGCCAGCCGGTCAGCGTCGGCCACTGAAGCTTTCTTT

cdr3_length: 13
j_call: TRBJ2-7
clone_size: .
v_call: TRBV7-6
d_call: .
cdr3_aa: CASSSGGGSKQYF
cdr3_nt: TGTGCCAGCAGCTCCGGAGGGGGTTCCAAGCAGTACTTC

cdr3_length: 12
j_call: TRBJ1-2
clone_size: .
v_call: TRBV27
d_call: .
cdr3_aa: CASSLGMWGYTF
cdr3_nt: TGTGCCAGCAGTTTAGGGATGTGGGGCTACACCTTC

cdr3_length: 16
j_call: TRBJ1-6
clone_size: .
v_call: TRBV30
d_call: TRBD1
cdr3_aa: CAGLPTGGLYNSPLHF
cdr3_nt: TGTGCCGGTCTCCCAACAGGGGGCCTTTATAATTCACCCCTCCACTTT

cdr3_length: 15
j_call: TRBJ2-5
clone_size: .
v_call: TRBV2
d_call: TRBD2
cdr3_aa: CASIEGLASGETQYF
cdr3_nt: TGTGCCAGCATCGAGGGTTTGGCTAGCGGAGAGACCCAGTACTTC

cdr3_length: 14
j_call: TRBJ1-6
clone_size: few
v_call: TRBV19
d_call: .
cdr3_aa: CASRDSSYNSPLHF
cdr3_nt: TGTGCCAGTAGGGATAGCTCCTATAATTCACCCCTCCACTTT

cdr3_length: 15
j_call: TRBJ1-6
clone_size: .
v_call: TRBV30
d_call: .
cdr3_aa: CAWSGQAGFNSPLHF
cdr3_nt: TGTGCCTGGAGTGGACAGGCGGGCTTCAACTCACCCCTCCACTTT

cdr3_length: 12
j_call: TRBJ2-1
clone_size: .
v_call: TRBV5-6
d_call: .
cdr3_aa: CASSSGALEQFF
cdr3_nt: TGTGCCAGCAGCTCCGGGGCCCTAGAGCAGTTCTTC

cdr3_length: 11
j_call: TRBJ1-1
clone_size: .
v_call: TRBV13
d_call: .
cdr3_aa: CASSLEVEAFF
cdr3_nt: TGTGCCAGCAGCTTAGAAGTAGAAGCTTTCTTT

cdr3_length: 15
j_call: TRBJ2-1
clone_size: few
v_call: TRBV7-9
d_call: .
cdr3_aa: CASVQDGVLYNEQFF
cdr3_nt: TGTGCCAGCGTTCAGGACGGGGTACTCTATAATGAGCAGTTCTTC

cdr3_length: 12
j_call: TRBJ2-2
clone_size: .
v_call: TRBV5-4
d_call: TRBD2
cdr3_aa: CATAGGTGELFF
cdr3_nt: TGTGCCACAGCGGGGGGCACCGGGGAGCTGTTTTTT

cdr3_length: 16
j_call: TRBJ1-2
clone_size: few
v_call: TRBV5-4
d_call: .
cdr3_aa: CASSLAGVQANYGYTF
cdr3_nt: TGTGCCAGCAGCTTAGCGGGGGTCCAGGCTAACTATGGCTACACCTTC

cdr3_length: 13
j_call: TRBJ2-7
clone_size: .
v_call: TRBV4-1
d_call: .
cdr3_aa: CASSQVQAYEQYF
cdr3_nt: TGCGCCAGCAGCCAAGTCCAGGCCTACGAGCAGTACTTC

cdr3_length: 15
j_call: TRBJ1-1
clone_size: .
v_call: TRBV7-9
d_call: .
cdr3_aa: CASSLGPVGNTEAFF
cdr3_nt: TGTGCCAGCAGCTTAGGCCCCGTCGGGAACACTGAAGCTTTCTTT

cdr3_length: 16
j_call: TRBJ2-1
clone_size: .
v_call: TRBV2
d_call: TRBD2
cdr3_aa: CASSGLAGEFYNEQFF
cdr3_nt: TGTGCCAGCAGTGGACTAGCGGGGGAGTTCTACAATGAGCAGTTCTTC

cdr3_length: 14
j_call: TRBJ2-5
clone_size: few
v_call: TRBV4-1
d_call: TRBD2
cdr3_aa: CASSKIGEGETQYF
cdr3_nt: TGCGCCAGCAGCAAGATCGGGGAGGGGGAGACCCAGTACTTC

cdr3_length: 12
j_call: TRBJ1-2
clone_size: few
v_call: TRBV7-9
d_call: .
cdr3_aa: CATQDKNYGYTF
cdr3_nt: TGTGCCACCCAGGACAAGAACTATGGCTACACCTTC

cdr3_length: 16
j_call: TRBJ2-1
clone_size: .
v_call: TRBV11-2
d_call: .
cdr3_aa: CASSFYPLEGNNEQFF
cdr3_nt: TGTGCCAGCAGCTTTTACCCACTAGAGGGGAACAATGAGCAGTTCTTC